Listed below are T cell receptor beta chains from one sample, sequenced in a study of OX40 agonist ivuxolimab in advanced cancers. Profiling relied on immunoSEQ multiplex PCR, and the TCRdb table lists in-frame clones only, not all of them. The table includes 95,000 or so clones, about 90% detected once. Specimen: CD4+ or CD8+ T cells sorted from blood, collected in a trial of the OX40 agonist ivuxolimab. Every receptor here comes from an adult with an advanced solid tumor such as melanoma, head and neck, liver or kidney cancer. CDR3s include the opening cysteine and the closing phenylalanine or tryptophan. The D gene is left open where the match is weak. Size values are once, few and many counts, or a class for expanded clones, and some rows have none.

j_call clone_size d_call v_call cdr3_nt cdr3_aa
TRBJ2-1 few . TRBV6-1 TGTGCCAGCAGTGTGAAGGGTTACAATGAGCAGTTCTTC CASSVKGYNEQFF
TRBJ2-7 . TRBD2 TRBV5-1 TGCGCCAGCAGCTTGGCCAGAAGCGGGGGTGATTACGAGCAGTACTTC CASSLARSGGDYEQYF
TRBJ1-1 once TRBD1 TRBV4-1 TGCGCCAGCCGAGGGACAGTACCACCTGGGGACACTGAAGCTTTCTTT CASRGTVPPGDTEAFF
TRBJ1-2 . . TRBV6-1 TGTGCCAGCACCCGACAGAACTATGGCTACACCTTC CASTRQNYGYTF
TRBJ1-2 . TRBD1 TRBV7-9 TGTGCCAGCAGCTTAGGGCAGGGGGCCGGCGGCTACACCTTC CASSLGQGAGGYTF
TRBJ2-1 . . TRBV9 TGTGCCAGCAGCGTGCTACCGGTTGGGGGAGGTGGGTACAATGAGCAGTTCTTC CASSVLPVGGGGYNEQFF
TRBJ2-2 once TRBD1 TRBV7-3 TGTGCCAGCAGCTCATCAGGGGGGAACACCGGGGAGCTGTTTTTT CASSSSGGNTGELFF
TRBJ2-1 . TRBD2 TRBV5-1 TGCGCCAGCAGCTTATGGACTAGCGGGAGTGGCGATGAGCAGTTCTTC CASSLWTSGSGDEQFF
TRBJ1-4 . TRBD1 TRBV7-9 TGTGCCAGCAGCCAAGGACAGGATAATGAAAAACTGTTTTTT CASSQGQDNEKLFF
TRBJ2-5 . . TRBV5-1 TGCGCCAGCAGCTACGAGAGCGAGACCCAGTACTTC CASSYESETQYF
TRBJ2-2 . . TRBV9 TGTGCCAGCAGCCGCGGCTGGAGCGCGAACACCGGGGAGCTGTTTTTT CASSRGWSANTGELFF
TRBJ1-1 . . TRBV6-6 TGTGCCAGCAGTTCGACCTACAGGGAGGCGAACACTGAAGCTTTCTTT CASSSTYREANTEAFF
TRBJ1-5 . TRBD1 TRBV6-1 TGTGCCAGCAGTGACCTTGGACAGGGTTATCAGCCCCAGCATTTT CASSDLGQGYQPQHF
TRBJ2-1 . . TRBV5-4 TGTGCCAGCAGTGAACTTTACAATGAGCAGTTCTTC CASSELYNEQFF
TRBJ2-7 once TRBD1 TRBV18 TGTGCCAGCTCACCGGGACAGGGCTCCGAGCAGTACTTC CASSPGQGSEQYF
TRBJ1-2 once TRBD1 TRBV27 TGTGCCACCAGACAGGGGGCGCGGATGGAGGGCTACACCTTC CATRQGARMEGYTF
TRBJ2-7 . . TRBV5-4 TGTGCCAGCAGCATGGGACTCCTCTACGAGCAGTACTTC CASSMGLLYEQYF
TRBJ1-3 . . TRBV6-6 TGTGCCAGCAGTTACTTCAGGAGCTCTGGAAACACCATATATTTT CASSYFRSSGNTIYF
TRBJ2-5 . TRBD2 TRBV5-1 TGCGCCAGCAGCCTGGTGGGGGGGTCAGAGACCCAGTACTTC CASSLVGGSETQYF
TRBJ2-7 . TRBD1 TRBV6-6 TGTGCCACCAGACAGGGCCCCTACGAGCAGTACTTC CATRQGPYEQYF
TRBJ2-7 . . TRBV6-6 TGTGCCAGCAGTTACTCAAGCTCCTACGAGCAGTACTTC CASSYSSSYEQYF
TRBJ2-1 . TRBD1 TRBV5-4 TGTGCCAGCAGACCCGGGACAGGGAGCTCCTACAATGAGCAGTTCTTC CASRPGTGSSYNEQFF
TRBJ2-2 . TRBD2 TRBV7-3 TGTGCCAGCAGCTTAACCTCCTTTGGGACTAGCGGGAGGGGAATCGGGGAGCTGTTTTTT CASSLTSFGTSGRGIGELFF
TRBJ2-7 . . TRBV6-6 TGTGCCAGCAGAAGGACCGGCTCCTACGAGCAGTACTTC CASRRTGSYEQYF
TRBJ2-3 . . TRBV7-9 TGTGCCAGCAGCGAGACAGGGAGGACAGATACGCAGTATTTT CASSETGRTDTQYF